This TCR beta chain was observed in a study of siplizumab effects on memory and regulatory T cells. Broader study findings: Under siplizumab, an average roughly 69% of mappable alloreactive CD4+ clones were Treg-derived, compared with over 25% in controls. Naive T cells apparently outstripped memory cells in diversity and seemed major alloresponse contributors.

Regarding this clone: Antigen: not known.

The V end lost 1 base, the J end lost 4 bases, and 7 bases lay between the germline ends. This CDR3 region has 14 residues. Germline V gives CDR1 SGHTA, CDR2 FQGNSA. The protocol was immunoSEQ multiplex PCR, while the TCRdb copy is restricted to in-frame clones and leaves out a portion. Of fewer than 85,000 clones in the sample, roughly 90% were seen once. The chain carries TRBV7-2 and TRBJ2-2; unclear D gene. The sample was Tregs sorted from blood. This receptor was taken from a human donor in good health. The CDR3 DNA reads as TGTGCCAGCAGCTTAGTCGTCACCACCGGGGAGCTGTTTTTT. Translation: CASSLVVTTGELFF.